Listed below are T cell receptor beta chains from one sample, sequenced in a study of blood T cell repertoires in COVID-19. Some clones are missing from TCRdb's copy, which holds only in-frame ones; the method was immunoSEQ multiplex PCR. The repertoire holds around 35,000 clones, with approximately 86% as singletons. Material: peripheral blood. Source of these receptors: a man between 65 and 85 years old with acute or convalescent COVID-19. Each CDR3 is given with its conserved first and last residue. The order of the fields is clone size, CDR3 length, J gene, D gene, V gene, CDR3 protein, CDR3 DNA. D genes are given only for firm matches. A clone size is listed for some rows: how often the clone was seen (once, few, many), or a class if it is expanded.

clone size: -
CDR3 length: 16
J gene: TRBJ2-2
D gene: TRBD2
V gene: TRBV7-8
CDR3 protein: CASSLIAGGGTGELFF
CDR3 DNA: TGTGCCAGCAGCTTAATTGCGGGAGGGGGCACCGGGGAGCTGTTTTTT

clone size: -
CDR3 length: 16
J gene: TRBJ2-1
D gene: TRBD1
V gene: TRBV7-3
CDR3 protein: CASSPTTGSSYNEQFF
CDR3 DNA: TGTGCCAGCAGCCCGACGACAGGGAGCTCCTACAATGAGCAGTTCTTC

clone size: few
CDR3 length: 15
J gene: TRBJ2-1
D gene: TRBD1
V gene: TRBV20-1
CDR3 protein: CSATDRGSTYNEQFF
CDR3 DNA: TGCAGTGCTACTGACAGGGGGTCGACCTACAATGAGCAGTTCTTC

clone size: -
CDR3 length: 15
J gene: TRBJ2-7
D gene: TRBD2
V gene: TRBV7-9
CDR3 protein: CASSLGTSGPYEQYF
CDR3 DNA: TGTGCCAGCAGCTTAGGGACTAGCGGTCCCTACGAGCAGTACTTC

clone size: -
CDR3 length: 15
J gene: TRBJ2-5
D gene: TRBD2
V gene: TRBV11-2
CDR3 protein: CASSLGLAGGETQYF
CDR3 DNA: TGTGCCAGCAGCTTGGGCCTAGCGGGAGGTGAGACCCAGTACTTC

clone size: many
CDR3 length: 17
J gene: TRBJ2-5
D gene: TRBD2
V gene: TRBV14
CDR3 protein: CASSQDVTSGSEETQYF
CDR3 DNA: TGTGCCAGCAGCCAAGACGTGACTAGCGGGAGTGAAGAGACCCAGTACTTC

clone size: -
CDR3 length: 17
J gene: TRBJ2-7
D gene: TRBD2
V gene: TRBV5-4
CDR3 protein: CASSSRLAGVLSYEQYF
CDR3 DNA: TGTGCCAGCAGTTCCCGACTAGCGGGAGTTTTGTCCTACGAGCAGTACTTC

clone size: few
CDR3 length: 14
J gene: TRBJ2-1
D gene: -
V gene: TRBV3-1/TRBV3-2
CDR3 protein: CASSQELEYNEQFF
CDR3 DNA: TGTGCCAGCAGCCAAGAACTAGAATACAATGAGCAGTTCTTC

clone size: -
CDR3 length: 13
J gene: TRBJ2-7
D gene: TRBD1
V gene: TRBV30
CDR3 protein: CAWERTGYSEQYF
CDR3 DNA: TGTGCCTGGGAAAGGACAGGGTATTCCGAGCAGTACTTC

clone size: -
CDR3 length: 15
J gene: TRBJ1-1
D gene: -
V gene: TRBV18
CDR3 protein: CASSQTIQENTEAFF
CDR3 DNA: TGTGCCAGCTCACAAACGATTCAGGAAAACACTGAAGCTTTCTTT

clone size: -
CDR3 length: 13
J gene: TRBJ2-7
D gene: -
V gene: TRBV7-2
CDR3 protein: CASSLVYRGEQYF
CDR3 DNA: TGTGCCAGCAGCTTGGTCTACCGGGGCGAGCAGTACTTC

clone size: -
CDR3 length: 12
J gene: TRBJ1-3
D gene: -
V gene: TRBV9
CDR3 protein: CASTPGGNTIYF
CDR3 DNA: TGTGCCAGCACCCCCGGGGGAAACACCATATATTTT

clone size: -
CDR3 length: 11
J gene: TRBJ1-6
D gene: TRBD1
V gene: TRBV20-1
CDR3 protein: CSAGTDSPLHF
CDR3 DNA: TGCAGTGCTGGGACAGACTCACCCCTCCACTTT

clone size: -
CDR3 length: 15
J gene: TRBJ2-5
D gene: -
V gene: TRBV20-1
CDR3 protein: CSASAPEGRKETQYF
CDR3 DNA: TGCAGTGCTAGTGCCCCGGAGGGCAGGAAAGAGACCCAGTACTTC

clone size: -
CDR3 length: 15
J gene: TRBJ2-1
D gene: TRBD2
V gene: TRBV15
CDR3 protein: CATSRVSGSRNEQFF
CDR3 DNA: TGTGCCACCAGCAGAGTTAGCGGGAGTCGTAATGAGCAGTTCTTC

clone size: -
CDR3 length: 16
J gene: TRBJ2-7
D gene: -
V gene: TRBV4-1
CDR3 protein: CASSQEVGANSYEQYF
CDR3 DNA: TGCGCCAGCAGCCAAGAAGTAGGGGCTAACTCCTACGAGCAGTACTTC

clone size: -
CDR3 length: 17
J gene: TRBJ2-1
D gene: -
V gene: TRBV6-1
CDR3 protein: CASSEAFTGSSYNEQFF
CDR3 DNA: TGTGCCAGCAGTGAAGCATTCACAGGCAGCTCCTACAATGAGCAGTTCTTC

clone size: -
CDR3 length: 14
J gene: TRBJ2-7
D gene: -
V gene: TRBV4-3
CDR3 protein: CASSQAYRQYEQYF
CDR3 DNA: TGCGCCAGCAGCCAAGCGTACCGCCAGTACGAGCAGTACTTC